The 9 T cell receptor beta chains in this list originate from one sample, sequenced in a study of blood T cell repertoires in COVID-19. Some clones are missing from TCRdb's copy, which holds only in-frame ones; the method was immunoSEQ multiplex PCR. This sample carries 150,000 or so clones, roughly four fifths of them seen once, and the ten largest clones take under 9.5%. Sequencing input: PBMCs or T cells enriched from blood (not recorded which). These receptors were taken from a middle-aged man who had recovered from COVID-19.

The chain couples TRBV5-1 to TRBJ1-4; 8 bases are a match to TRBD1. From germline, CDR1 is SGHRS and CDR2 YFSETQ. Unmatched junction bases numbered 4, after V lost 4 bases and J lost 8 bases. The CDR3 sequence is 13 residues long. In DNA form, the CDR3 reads TGCGCCAGCAGCGGACAGGGACAGGAAAAACTGTTTTTT. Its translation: CASSGQGQEKLFF.

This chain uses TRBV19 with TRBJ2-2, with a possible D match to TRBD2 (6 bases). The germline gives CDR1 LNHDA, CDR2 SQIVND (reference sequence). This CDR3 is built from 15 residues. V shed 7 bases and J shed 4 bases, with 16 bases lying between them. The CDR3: CASTRSSVGTGELFF. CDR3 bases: TGTGCCAGTACCCGATCTAGCGTCGGCACCGGGGAGCTGTTTTTT.

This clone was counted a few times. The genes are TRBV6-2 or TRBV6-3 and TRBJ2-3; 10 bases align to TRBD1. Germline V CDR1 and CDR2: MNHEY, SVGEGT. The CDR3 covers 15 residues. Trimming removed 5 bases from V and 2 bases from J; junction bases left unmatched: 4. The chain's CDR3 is CASSEGTGDTDTQYF. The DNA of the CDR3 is TGTGCCAGCAGTGAGGGGACAGGGGACACAGATACGCAGTATTTT.

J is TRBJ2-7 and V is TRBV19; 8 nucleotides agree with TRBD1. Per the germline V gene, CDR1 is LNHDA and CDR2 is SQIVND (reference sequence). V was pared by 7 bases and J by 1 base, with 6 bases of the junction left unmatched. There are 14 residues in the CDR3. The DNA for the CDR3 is TGTGCCAGTACCGGGACAGGTAGTTCCTACGAGCAGTACTTC. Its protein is CASTGTGSSYEQYF.

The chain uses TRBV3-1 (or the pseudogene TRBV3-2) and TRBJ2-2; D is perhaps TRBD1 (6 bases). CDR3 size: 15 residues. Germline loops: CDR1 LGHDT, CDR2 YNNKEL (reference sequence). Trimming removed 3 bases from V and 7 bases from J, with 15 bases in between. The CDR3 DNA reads TGTGCCAGCAGCCAGGAAACAGGGTGGGGCGGGGAGCTGTTTTTT. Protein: CASSQETGWGGELFF.

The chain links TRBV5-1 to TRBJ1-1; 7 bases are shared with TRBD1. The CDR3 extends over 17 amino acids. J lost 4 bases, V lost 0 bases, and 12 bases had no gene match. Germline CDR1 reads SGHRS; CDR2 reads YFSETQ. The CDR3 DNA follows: TGCGCCAGCAGCTTGGCCTTGTCTCGCCCAGGGGGCACTGAAGCTTTCTTT. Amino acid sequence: CASSLALSRPGGTEAFF.

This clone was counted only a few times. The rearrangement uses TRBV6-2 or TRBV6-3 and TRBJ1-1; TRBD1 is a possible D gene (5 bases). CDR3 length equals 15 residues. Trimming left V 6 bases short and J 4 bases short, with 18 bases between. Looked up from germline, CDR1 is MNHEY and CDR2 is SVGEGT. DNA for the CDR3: TGTGCCAGCAGCCAAATTTGGGGCCGTGGCACTGAAGCTTTCTTT. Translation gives CASSQIWGRGTEAFF.

CDR3 sequence (DNA): TGTGCCAGTAGTCTCCGACAGGGAGGAATGGGTTCACCCCTCCACTTT. Translated: CASSLRQGGMGSPLHF. The V and J genes are TRBV19 and TRBJ1-6, with 7 nucleotides matching TRBD1. Germline values: CDR1 LNHDA, CDR2 SQIVND (reference sequence). V lost 5 bases and J lost 9; bases outside the gene matches: 13. This CDR3 spans 16 amino acids.

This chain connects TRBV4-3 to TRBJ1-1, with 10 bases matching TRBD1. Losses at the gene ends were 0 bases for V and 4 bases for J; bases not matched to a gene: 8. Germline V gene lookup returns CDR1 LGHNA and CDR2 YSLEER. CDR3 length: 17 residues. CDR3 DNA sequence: TGCGCCAGCAGCCAAGATCCGGACAGGGGGATGGTCACTGAAGCTTTCTTT. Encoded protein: CASSQDPDRGMVTEAFF.